This TCR beta chain appears in the sequencing data of a study of shared clonotypes between healthy human individuals. Overall study findings and caveats: Naive subsets generally exceeded memory subsets in estimated richness. Only blood samples were collected, and tissue repertoires likely differ.

On this clone: The antigen is undetermined.

The repertoire was sequenced with immunoSEQ multiplex PCR; TCRdb's copy has only in-frame clones and lacks some. In the table there are over 1.5 million clones, around 98% of which are singletons. This CDR3 contains 15 residues. The germline V gene encodes CDR1 WNHNN and CDR2 SYGVQD (reference sequence). The germline V and J ends were trimmed by 5 bases and 4 bases, with 14 bases remaining between them. The chain is built from TRBV10-1 and TRBJ2-2; a possible D gene is TRBD1 (6 bases). The sequence was collected from a man younger than 40 in good health. Input material: naive CD4+ T cells sorted from blood. Stated subset: CD45RA+ positively selected. The CDR3 loop is CASSQQGLSTGELFF. The CDR3 nucleotides are TGCGCCAGCAGTCAACAGGGCCTGAGCACCGGGGAGCTGTTTTTT.